The source of this T cell receptor beta chain is a study of T cells in women clearing cervical HPV infection. Background on the study: Controls were women whose single incident HPV16 infection cleared within 12 months without precancer or cancer. Controls gave blood once infection was undetectable; cases at lesion identification.

The assay was immunoSEQ multiplex PCR, and TCRdb's table has in-frame clones only and misses some. The sample holds 25,000 to 35,000 clones. As for this clone: The same CDR3 also results from other DNA sequences found in this sample.

The sequenced sample was blood buffy coat. This TCR came from a woman aged 18 to 75 with a cervical HPV16 infection that either progressed to CIN3+ or cleared (not recorded which).

CDR3 sequence: CAWSVTPHSPLFF. The sequenced CDR3 bases are TGTGCCTGGAGTGTAACCCCACATTCCCCG. The J gene is TRBJ2-2, the V gene TRBV30, with D hard to call. Read coverage stops 3 residues before the CDR3 terminus; the germline J gene supplies the remainder. The CDR3 sequence is 13 residues long. Germline V CDR1 and CDR2: GTSNPN, SVGIG (reference sequence).